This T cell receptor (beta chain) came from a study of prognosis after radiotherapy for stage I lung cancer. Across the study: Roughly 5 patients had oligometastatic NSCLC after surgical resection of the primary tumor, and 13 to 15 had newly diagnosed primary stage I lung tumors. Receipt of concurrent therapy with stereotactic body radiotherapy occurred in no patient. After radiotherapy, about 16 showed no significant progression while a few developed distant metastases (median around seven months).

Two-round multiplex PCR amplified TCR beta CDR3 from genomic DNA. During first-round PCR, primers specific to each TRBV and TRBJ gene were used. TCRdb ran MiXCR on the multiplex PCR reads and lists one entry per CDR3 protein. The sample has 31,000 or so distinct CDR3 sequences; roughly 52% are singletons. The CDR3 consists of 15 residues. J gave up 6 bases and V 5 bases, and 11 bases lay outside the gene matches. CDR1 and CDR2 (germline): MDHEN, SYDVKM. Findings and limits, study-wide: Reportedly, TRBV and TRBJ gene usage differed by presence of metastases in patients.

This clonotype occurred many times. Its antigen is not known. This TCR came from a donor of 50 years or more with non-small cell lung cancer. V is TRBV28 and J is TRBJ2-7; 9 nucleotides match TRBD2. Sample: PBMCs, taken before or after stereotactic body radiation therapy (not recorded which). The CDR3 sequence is CASSVGSSGIGEQYF. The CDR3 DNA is TGTGCCAGCAGTGTCGGGTCTAGCGGGATTGGCGAGCAGTACTTC.